This T cell receptor beta chain was obtained from a study of cytomegalovirus exposure and HLA in healthy donors (dated by TCRdb to the late 2010s). Background on the whole study: In an earlier analysis of under 750 of the donors, about 270 Gb of sequence data and 90 million to 130 million unique TCR beta sequences from about 179 million T cells were reported. An early release covering 550 to 700 HLA-typed donors comprised approximately 290 gigabases of sequencing data and around 80 million unique TCR sequences. In addition to the first cohort of around 670 subjects, a separate validation cohort of 120 different subjects was used. Class I and class II HLA loci were covered by the typing at four-digit resolution. Alongside the repertoire data, information on donor age, sex, ethnicity and CMV serostatus was compiled. Of the 300 to 500 genotyped donors, less than 90% were placed in the genetic ancestry cluster associated with self-reported Caucasian donors. The study aimed to test whether cataloging public T cell receptors could reveal signatures of past pathogen exposure. Rather than drawing on any new phenotypic data, the later analysis identified candidate immune exposures from TCR beta sequences and the way those sequences occurred across donors. To decide whether each TCR beta V gene segment behaved as functional or pseudogenic, an earlier analysis of approximately 590 of the donors relied on high-throughput TCR beta sequencing. In a later analysis, previously published TCR beta repertoires from several hundred donors were re-analyzed and high-resolution HLA genotyping was added so that TCR occurrence patterns could be studied. To predict cytomegalovirus infection status, the study brought together high-throughput TCR immunosequencing, statistical association of individual TCRs with disease status, and machine learning. Because of strong linkage in the cohort, five DR-DQ haplotypes were treated as single units for association and clustering. The number of typed donors differed by locus: about 620-640 for A, B, C, DRB1 and DQB1; 500 to 550 for DQA1; 600 to 610 for DPA1; and around 450 for DPB1. The study profiled the T cell repertoires of about 640 subjects by immunosequencing and related them to cytomegalovirus serostatus. Among around 400 genotyped donors of the cohort, an average of 235,054 unique TCR beta nucleotide sequences were sequenced per donor, roughly 20% of them non-productive. All discovery cohort repertoires had been generated on a single sequencing platform. A later genetic analysis took genome-wide SNP genotypes for about 55% of the roughly 670 donors and used that subset as a discovery cohort.

CDR1 SGHRS and CDR2 YFSETQ are derived from the germline V gene. V is reduced by 7 bases and J by 4 bases, leaving a spacing of 18 bases between them. The CDR3 has 15 amino acids, counting the end cysteine and phenylalanine. Only the CDR3 DNA stays, 45 bases, in frame from base 1. The cohort was made up of 666 healthy bone marrow donors. At the time of sampling, all cohort members were nominally healthy, though unrecorded immune exposures were likely present. The donor tested CMV seropositive and was one of the 289 seropositive cohort members. Every donor gave a peripheral blood sample, and the peripheral blood mononuclear cells from that sample were used for TCR beta sequencing. The Qiagen DNeasy Blood Extraction Kit was used to extract genomic DNA from the blood cell samples. The library relied on the immunoSEQ multiplex PCR assay. The multiplex PCR relied on a mix of 60 forward primers for TCR Vbeta segments and 13 reverse primers for TCR Jbeta segments. Amplification of the CDR3 region of rearranged TCR beta genes was performed with a multiplex PCR assay on genomic DNA. The amplified TCR beta libraries were sequenced on the Illumina HiSeq System as 87-base-pair reads. From the authors' description of their analysis: Across the 670 or so repertoires, a later analysis counted roughly 84 million unique TCR beta chains, some 11 million of which were shared by at least two donors. To remove PCR and sequencing errors, raw reads were error-corrected and collapsed into unique sequences using a nearest-neighbor algorithm that merged closely related sequences. V, D and J gene segments were assigned by aligning CDR3 sequences to IMGT reference sequences. Each retained sequence needed at least a six-nucleotide match to both a V gene segment and a J gene segment. Rearrangements were called productive when the CDR3 lacked stop codons and stayed in frame with V and J; all others were non-productive. Following IMGT convention, CDR3 was defined as the stretch from the second conserved V-encoded cysteine to the conserved J-encoded phenylalanine. The earlier analysis of some 540 of the donors excluded any sequence lacking an unambiguous match to a single V gene segment. In an earlier analysis of approximately 610 of the donors, V segments were called functional above 56.7% productive rearrangements and were called segregating when the between-donor standard deviation exceeded 5%. A statistical classification framework was developed to diagnose cytomegalovirus status using the catalog of TCR beta chain sequences. V and J gene assignment, in a later analysis, came from comparing TCR nucleotide sequences with IMGT/GENE-DB human TR gene sequences. Using the TCRdist pipeline, a later analysis assigned CDR3 sequences along with most-parsimonious VDJ recombination scenarios. A later analysis defined each TCR beta chain by its CDR3 amino acid sequence plus V-gene family, and excluded reads lacking a unique V-gene family. To address suspected cross-contamination and a sequencing artifact, a later analysis removed 592 highly shared, low-generation-probability nucleotide sequences. In a later analysis, a clonal expansion index for each public chain was calculated from normalized within-repertoire ranks of inferred template counts. Generation probabilities in a later analysis came from a VDJ recombination model fitted to out-of-frame rearrangements, and those results were checked against IGoR. In a later analysis, hypergeometric tests were used to score TCR-TCR, TCR-HLA and TCR-CMV co-occurrence, with a repertoire-size bias correction applied to TCR pairs. A later analysis estimated false discovery rates by permuting HLA or CMV assignments 20 times. A later analysis grouped co-occurring TCRs with DBSCAN, adding TCRdist sequence similarity when clustering within HLA-allele-positive subsets. Co-occurrence clustering excluded repertoires with fewer than 30,000 or more than 120,000 public chains, plus five with anomalous nucleotide sharing. Here the immuneACCESS table is served through TCRdb, limited to in-frame sequences with V and J called. Missing clones are a known gap in these copies; in checked studies unresolved V genes cover under half, and the rest lacks a known reason. The V and J calls and clone size are taken from that table; D and trimming were inferred from the DNA. For this sample there are roughly 180,000 clones; roughly a tenth appear just once. The ten largest clones take up less than 1.5% of the sample.

This clone was counted only a few times. Its recognized antigen is unknown. Base-call qualities are not available, and no considerably larger clone is one nucleotide away. What the research found in general, with its limitations: For the cohort, immune exposure information was limited to CMV serostatus. The classifier was reported to diagnose cytomegalovirus status with high specificity and sensitivity in both the original and validation cohorts. A later analysis associated about 16,000 TCR beta sequences with specific HLA alleles at a false discovery rate of 0.05. Because some donors lacked HLA typing at each locus, the association tests relied only on the typed subset. It was suggested by the authors that the approach could potentially be generalized to other disease states and immunological phenotypes. A further reported finding was that TCR beta sequences accurately predicted the HLA-A and HLA-B alleles for most subjects in the first cohort. According to a later analysis, most CMV-associated TCR beta chains appeared to be HLA-restricted, and the HLA associations seemed to be driven largely by CMV exposure. In a later genetic analysis, a missense DCLRE1C variant was associated with V-gene and J-gene trimming of TCR beta chains, and the association was replicated in an independent cohort. In vitro tests confirmed that a few of the cytomegalovirus-associated TCR beta chains recognize cytomegalovirus antigens. The study listed 150 to 200 TCR beta chains as associated with cytomegalovirus. In a later genetic analysis, fewer N-insertions in productive TCRs were reported among donors in an Asian-associated ancestry cluster than the roughly 670-donor mean. In this cohort, only TCR beta chains were sequenced, and detectable features were limited by the absence of alpha or paired-chain data. Linkage disequilibrium might explain the correlated functional status among segregating V segments, but an unknown experimental factor could not be excluded. Assigning TCR associations to individual alleles was difficult when HLA alleles, especially DR and DQ, strongly co-occurred. A later analysis found that HLA-associated TCR beta chains were more clonally expanded and had lower generation probabilities than equally common non-associated chains. While some public TCRs were present in many individuals, most TCR sequences turned up only very rarely across donors. The 87-base-pair reads could not distinguish some IMGT-functional V segments, including TRBV6-2 and TRBV6-3, so those segments were excluded. Broadly in line with IMGT annotations, most TCR beta V segments showed up in productive rearrangements about 87% or about 30% of the time in an earlier analysis of about 500 of the donors. According to a later analysis, parvovirus B19, influenza, CMV and Epstein-Barr virus appeared linked to several top co-occurrence clusters. A later analysis found that TCR association rates varied across HLA loci, with DRB1 alleles showing the most associated TCRs and HLA-C alleles the fewest. A cluster of highly shared sequence variants was judged likely to represent a technical artifact of the sequencing pipeline. The earlier analysis of some 540 of the donors excluded roughly 16 rarely observed V segments, including chromosome 9 orphons, because counts were too low. The presence/absence analyses assumed that sequencing depth was roughly uniform across donors, and that assumption may not be true.

The sequence was collected from a woman aged 25 to 45 in good health and CMV-seropositive. The sample consisted of PBMCs. The V gene is TRBV5-1 and the J gene is TRBJ2-1, with TRBD1 tentatively as D gene (5 bases match). The CDR3: CASCFTGRVYNEQFF. The nucleotides are TGCGCCAGCTGTTTTACCGGCAGGGTATACAATGAGCAGTTCTTC.